This record looks at one TCR beta chain sequence and its context. The data belong to a study of blood T cell repertoires in COVID-19. The wider study: The origin of the acute and convalescent COVID-19 samples was the United States, Italy and Spain.

From germline, CDR1 is SGDLS and CDR2 YYNGEE. The CDR3 totals 12 residues. V gave up 4 bases and J gave up 7 bases, with 11 bases separating them. TCRdb's copy holds only in-frame clones and misses some; the assay was immunoSEQ multiplex PCR. The sample includes approximately 190,000 clones, roughly 80% of them seen just once. Specimen: peripheral blood. The chain is built from TRBV9 and TRBJ1-2; D is uncertain. This sequence was found in a man aged 55-75 years with acute or convalescent COVID-19. The CDR3 is CASSLGERGYTF. CDR3 in DNA: TGTGCCAGCAGCCTCGGGGAGCGTGGCTACACCTTC.